This T cell receptor beta chain is drawn from a study of blood T cell repertoires in COVID-19. In the study overall: From T cells, B-cell-depleted T cells, or PBMCs came the material, which was cDNA or gDNA.

The age range of participants was about 18 to 95 years, with residence in more than 20 US areas. The CDR3 sequence is 15 residues long. V shed 3 bases, J shed 7 bases, and the junction held 3 bases outside the gene matches. The germline V gene has CDR1 SGHTA and CDR2 FQGTGA. Profiled with immunoSEQ multiplex PCR; TCRdb holds only in-frame clones, not every one. The profile shows some 270,000 clones, roughly 90% of them singletons. The rearrangement joins TRBV7-3 to TRBJ2-1; TRBD2 aligns across 13 bases. The receptor was isolated from a woman aged 55-70 years who had recovered from COVID-19. Source material: PBMCs or T cells enriched from blood (not recorded which). CDR3 in DNA: TGTGCCAGCAGCTTGGGGACTAGCGGGGTGAATGAGCAGTTCTTC. The encoded protein is CASSLGTSGVNEQFF.